The 32 T cell receptor beta chains below all came from one sample that was sequenced in a study of Ad26.COV2.S vaccination and SARS-CoV-2 variants. The protocol was immunoSEQ multiplex PCR, while the TCRdb copy is restricted to in-frame clones and leaves out a portion. The sample contains some 480,000 clones, around 88% of which appear only once. Treatment noted: about 20 received Ad26.COV2.S at low or high dose, single or two shots; roughly five received placebo; per-sample allocation not given. Sampling occurred on day 63 after the first vaccine or placebo injection. Source: peripheral blood, taken in a trial of Ad26.COV2.S vaccine versus placebo. Source of these receptors: a person aged 18 to 65 who received the Ad26.COV2.S COVID-19 vaccine or a placebo.

About this clone: Additional DNA sequences in this sample encode the identical CDR3. The rearrangement joins TRBV5-6 to TRBJ1-1; D is undetermined. Trimming left V 3 bases short and J 0 bases short, with 9 bases between. CDR3 length: 14 amino acids. Germline V CDR1 and CDR2: SGHDT, YYEEEE. The CDR3 here is CASSSPGLNTEAFF. The CDR3 nucleotides read TGTGCCAGCAGCTCTCCCGGATTGAACACTGAAGCTTTCTTT. Based on the CDR3 plus reference TRBV5-6 and TRBJ1-1, the full variable domain is DAGVTQSPTHLIKTRGQQVTLRCSPKSGHDTVSWYQQALGQGPQFIFQYYEEEERQRGNFPDRFSGHQFPNYSSELNVNALLLGDSALYLCASSSPGLNTEAFFGQGTRLTVV.

The chain recombines TRBV28 with TRBJ2-7, with unresolved D. Between the trimmed V and J ends, which lost 2 bases and 6 bases, there was a span of 11 bases. The CDR3 is made up of 13 amino acids. CDR1 MDHEN and CDR2 SYDVKM come from the germline V gene. DNA for the CDR3: TGTGCCAGCAGTTTACGGCTAGTCAGCGAGCAGTACTTC. Encoded protein: CASSLRLVSEQYF.

The chain carries TRBV30 and TRBJ2-7; D unresolved. Germline CDR1 reads GTSNPN; CDR2 reads SVGIG (reference sequence). Trimming took off 2 bases at V and 7 bases at J, with 6 bases between the two ends. This CDR3 is built from 10 residues. The DNA of the CDR3 is TGTGCCTGGAGTCGGTCGGAGCAGTACTTC. The encoded protein is CAWSRSEQYF.

The chain employs TRBV7-8 and TRBJ2-3; weak D call: TRBD2 (5 bases). Germline-derived CDR1 and CDR2 are SGHVS and FQNEAQ. V lost 0 bases and J lost 2, with 9 bases in between. The CDR3 length is 15 residues. In DNA, the CDR3 is TGTGCCAGCAGCTTAGCCGGGGAGCCCACAGATACGCAGTATTTT. Encoded protein: CASSLAGEPTDTQYF. The full variable domain, rest sourced from reference TRBV7-8 and TRBJ2-3, is GAGVSQSPRYKVAKRGQDVALRCDPISGHVSLFWYQQALGQGPEFLTYFQNEAQLDKSGLPSDRFFAERPEGSVSTLKIQRTQQEDSAVYLCASSLAGEPTDTQYFGPGTRLTVL.

The rearrangement links TRBV6-5 to TRBJ2-7; D gene unclear. The CDR3 loop spans 15 amino acids. From germline, CDR1 is MNHEY and CDR2 SVGAGI. The ends were cut back, 0 bases at V and 6 bases at J, with 15 bases in the middle. CDR3 region: CASSYSDEWRSEQYF. Written as DNA, the CDR3 is TGTGCCAGCAGTTACTCGGATGAGTGGCGGTCCGAGCAGTACTTC.

This clone was seen a few times. This chain connects TRBV28 to TRBJ1-6, with 7 bases aligning to TRBD1. Trimming removed 5 bases from V and 3 bases from J; junction bases left unmatched: 1. This CDR3 is 14 amino acids long. Per the germline V gene, CDR1 is MDHEN and CDR2 is SYDVKM. The CDR3 DNA is TGTGCCAGCAGTCAGGGGGGCTATAATTCACCCCTCCACTTT. Protein sequence: CASSQGGYNSPLHF.

The V gene is TRBV6-2 or TRBV6-3, the J gene TRBJ2-1; TRBD2 agrees at 10 bases. The germline V gene encodes CDR1 MNHEY and CDR2 SVGEGT. This CDR3 is 14 amino acids long. V was clipped by 5 bases and J by 15 bases; unmatched bases: 13. The CDR3 sequence: CASSASGTSELRFF. As DNA, the CDR3 is TGTGCCAGCAGTGCATCCGGGACTAGCGAGTTGCGGTTCTTC.

This clone was seen only once. The rearrangement links TRBV30 to TRBJ2-2, with D possibly TRBD1 on 5 matching bases. The V end lost 4 bases, the J end lost 3 bases, and 12 bases lay between the germline ends. CDR3 length equals 14 residues. Germline CDR1 GTSNPN, CDR2 SVGIG (reference sequence). The CDR3 here is CAWTMGPYTGELFF. The DNA of the CDR3 is TGTGCCTGGACCATGGGGCCGTACACCGGGGAGCTGTTTTTT.

The chain recombines TRBV4-3 with TRBJ1-1; perhaps TRBD1 as D (5 bases). The CDR3 is 15 residues long. V was pared by 0 bases and J by 8 bases, with 16 bases between. Looked up from germline, CDR1 is LGHNA and CDR2 is YSLEER. The CDR3 DNA sequence: TGCGCCAGCAGCCAAGAATCTTGGGGGGGACCAGAAGCTTTCTTT. The encoded protein is CASSQESWGGPEAFF.

V and J are TRBV9 and TRBJ2-1, with D perhaps matching TRBD1 (7 bases). Germline CDR1 is SGDLS and CDR2 is YYNGEE. The CDR3 extends over 15 amino acids. V lost 3 bases, J lost 5 bases, and 15 bases lay in between. DNA of the CDR3: TGTGCCAGCAGCGGCCTCAGGGGGGCAGACAATGAGCAGTTCTTC. This gives the protein CASSGLRGADNEQFF.

The chain has TRBV27 and TRBJ2-6; D is ambiguous. The CDR3 covers 14 residues. The ends were cut back, 3 bases at V and 1 base at J, with 4 bases in the middle. The germline gives CDR1 MNHEY, CDR2 SMNVEV (reference sequence). The CDR3 DNA sequence: TGTGCCAGCAGTTTGTGGTCTGGGGCCAACGTCCTGACTTTC. Protein product: CASSLWSGANVLTF.

The rearrangement links TRBV2 to TRBJ2-7; TRBD1 agrees at 11 bases. The length of the CDR3 is 13 residues. In germline, CDR1 is SNHLY, CDR2 FYNNEI. Trimming removed 6 bases from V and 5 bases from J; junction bases left unmatched: 3. In DNA, the CDR3 is TGTGCCAGCAGCCGGGACAGGGGGGACGAGCAGTACTTC. This translates into CASSRDRGDEQYF. The whole variable domain, remainder taken from reference TRBV2 and TRBJ2-7, is EPEVTQTPSHQVTQMGQEVILRCVPISNHLYFYWYRQILGQKVEFLVSFYNNEISEKSEIFDDQFSVERPDGSNFTLKIRSTKLEDSAMYFCASSRDRGDEQYFGPGTRLTVT.

The chain has TRBV15 and TRBJ2-3; D may be TRBD2 (6 bases). Between the trimmed V and J ends, which lost 8 bases and 4 bases, there was a span of 22 bases. This CDR3 region has 16 residues. The germline CDR1 and CDR2 sequences are LNHNV and YYDKDF (reference sequence). CDR3 coding DNA: TGTGCCACCCGGGAGACGGGGAAGGGGAGTGCAGATACGCAGTATTTT. This sequence encodes CATRETGKGSADTQYF.

This chain links TRBV11-3 with TRBJ1-6; D is uncertain. The CDR3 totals 14 residues. V lost 0 bases and J 7 bases, leaving 7 bases between the germline ends. Germline V gives CDR1 SGHNT, CDR2 YENEEA. The CDR3 DNA sequence: TGTGCCAGCAGCTTAGATGGCCCCAATTCACCCCTCCACTTT. This codes for CASSLDGPNSPLHF.

The chain recombines TRBV20-1 with TRBJ2-5; D is undetermined. V lost 8 bases, J lost 1 base, and 8 bases lay in between. The germline V gene has CDR1 DFQATT and CDR2 SNEGSKA (reference sequence). The CDR3 contains 11 residues. This CDR3 reads CSLLSQETQYF. Here the CDR3 DNA reads TGCAGTCTTTTATCCCAAGAGACCCAGTACTTC.

The V gene is TRBV19, the J gene TRBJ2-3; 11 positions match TRBD2. Germline V lookup: CDR1 LNHDA, CDR2 SQIVND (reference sequence). V shed 3 bases, J shed 4 bases, and the junction held 12 bases outside the gene matches. The CDR3 runs to 18 residues. CDR3: CASSILAGGDSPPDTQYF. CDR3 in DNA: TGTGCCAGTAGTATCCTAGCGGGAGGAGATAGCCCCCCAGATACGCAGTATTTT.

This sequence joins TRBV20-1 and TRBJ2-1, with D possibly being TRBD2 (6 bases). CDR3 length: 14 residues. Trimming shortened V by 3 bases and J by 1 base, and 10 bases separated the two germline ends. Germline V gives CDR1 DFQATT, CDR2 SNEGSKA (reference sequence). CDR3 in DNA: TGCAGTGCTAGTAGCGGTCGTTCCTACAATGAGCAGTTCTTC. This gives the protein CSASSGRSYNEQFF.

V gene TRBV7-3 combines with J gene TRBJ2-1, with 11 bases aligning to TRBD1. Germline values: CDR1 SGHTA, CDR2 FQGTGA. The CDR3 is 18 residues long. After removal of 5 bases from V and 7 bases from J, the junction contained 16 bases not matched to a gene. This CDR3 is CASSSHSSGQGAGNEQFF. The CDR3 nucleotides read TGTGCCAGCAGCAGCCACAGCTCTGGACAGGGGGCGGGGAATGAGCAGTTCTTC.

This chain joins TRBV27 and TRBJ2-7; 10 bases are a match to TRBD2. This CDR3 comprises 17 residues. V was pared by 2 bases and J by 4 bases, with 11 bases of the junction left unmatched. Germline V gives CDR1 MNHEY, CDR2 SMNVEV (reference sequence). This CDR3 reads CASSLASGSPRGYEQYF. The CDR3 DNA reads TGTGCCAGCAGTTTAGCTAGCGGGAGTCCTAGGGGATACGAGCAGTACTTC.

The V and J genes are TRBV18 and TRBJ1-2; D is possibly TRBD1 (6 bases). CDR1 and CDR2 from the germline V gene are KGHSH and LQKENI. The V gene lost 2 bases and the J gene lost 2 bases, with 12 bases spanning the gap. This CDR3 contains 15 residues. The CDR3 protein is CASSPTGHMNYGYTF. As DNA, the CDR3 is TGTGCCAGCTCACCAACGGGACACATGAACTATGGCTACACCTTC.

This chain uses TRBV10-3 with TRBJ1-2; perhaps TRBD1 as D (6 bases). The germline V gene has CDR1 ENHRY and CDR2 SYGVKD. The CDR3 runs to 13 residues. V dropped 5 bases and J dropped 3 bases, with 10 bases sitting between them. CDR3 amino acids: CAISRQEYYGYTF. For the CDR3, the DNA is TGTGCCATCAGTAGACAGGAATACTATGGCTACACCTTC.

V gene TRBV2 combines with J gene TRBJ2-7, with a possible D match to TRBD2 (6 bases). Germline CDR1 reads SNHLY; CDR2 reads FYNNEI. This CDR3 region has 13 residues. V shed 9 bases and J shed 4 bases, with 16 bases lying between them. CDR3 loop: CASRDSGWYEQYF. The CDR3 nucleotides are TGTGCCAGTCGGGACTCCGGGTGGTACGAGCAGTACTTC. Supplemented by reference TRBV2 and TRBJ2-7, the full variable domain reads EPEVTQTPSHQVTQMGQEVILRCVPISNHLYFYWYRQILGQKVEFLVSFYNNEISEKSEIFDDQFSVERPDGSNFTLKIRSTKLEDSAMYFCASRDSGWYEQYFGPGTRLTVT.

The rearrangement links TRBV20-1 to TRBJ2-1; 9 bases line up with TRBD2. V lost 3 bases to trimming and J lost 3 bases; unmatched junction nucleotides: 6. Germline V gene data show CDR1 as DFQATT and CDR2 as SNEGSKA (reference sequence). The CDR3 has 15 amino acids. CDR3 loop: CSASGVLAGYNEQFF. CDR3 DNA: TGCAGTGCTAGTGGAGTACTAGCGGGCTACAATGAGCAGTTCTTC.

This chain uses TRBV4-2 with TRBJ1-2; possibly TRBD1 for D (5 bases). Germline V lookup: CDR1 LGHNA, CDR2 YNFKEQ. The CDR3 totals 17 residues. V was shortened by 1 base and J by 0 bases, with 15 bases between the two germline ends. CDR3 nucleotide sequence: TGTGCCAGCAGCCAAGCTACTGTGGGGCTTACTAACTATGGCTACACCTTC. Amino acid sequence: CASSQATVGLTNYGYTF.

A word on this clone: This sample also contains other DNA sequences that code for the same CDR3. The V call is TRBV29-1, the J call TRBJ2-1, with D possibly matching TRBD2 (6 bases). Trimming stripped 4 bases from V and 1 base from J, with 8 bases between. The CDR3 length is 13 residues. CDR1 is SQVTM, CDR2 ANQGSEA, per germline. The CDR3: CSVVGGSYNEQFF. The CDR3 coding sequence is TGCAGCGTTGTGGGGGGATCCTACAATGAGCAGTTCTTC.

The chain carries TRBV5-1 and TRBJ2-7, with D possibly TRBD2 on 7 matching bases. Germline CDR1 reads SGHRS; CDR2 reads YFSETQ. The CDR3 runs to 19 residues. V was cut by 4 bases and J by 2 bases, with 28 bases left in between. The CDR3 reads CASSLSGAGAGYRPYEQYF. The CDR3 bases are TGCGCCAGCAGCCTAAGTGGGGCGGGGGCTGGCTATCGTCCCTACGAGCAGTACTTC.

This chain joins TRBV5-1 and TRBJ2-3, with D hard to call. The CDR3 totals 15 residues. Looked up from germline, CDR1 is SGHRS and CDR2 is YFSETQ. V lost 0 bases and J 2 bases, leaving 10 bases between the germline ends. CDR3 in DNA: TGCGCCAGCAGCTTGGATACCAAAACCACAGATACGCAGTATTTT. This translates into CASSLDTKTTDTQYF.

There are a few counts of this clone. V and J are TRBV4-3 and TRBJ1-6; no firm D call. Germline assignment: CDR1 LGHNA and CDR2 YSLEER. CDR3 length: 15 amino acids. Trimming removed 0 bases at V and 10 bases at J, with 13 bases between. This chain's CDR3 is CASSQDQVPGSPLHF. DNA for the CDR3: TGCGCCAGCAGCCAAGATCAGGTTCCAGGATCACCCCTCCACTTT.

This clone was observed once. The V gene is TRBV27, the J gene TRBJ1-1; 8 positions match TRBD1. CDR1 and CDR2 from the germline V gene are MNHEY and SMNVEV (reference sequence). The CDR3 totals 13 residues. Trimming at V came to 5 bases and at J to 3 bases, leaving 2 bases not matched to a gene. Here the CDR3 reads CASSLTGDTEAFF. The CDR3 DNA follows: TGTGCCAGCAGTCTGACAGGGGACACTGAAGCTTTCTTT.

This chain uses TRBV5-1 with TRBJ2-2, with TRBD2 identical over 11 bases. The germline CDR1 and CDR2 sequences are SGHRS and YFSETQ. The ends lost 4 bases at V and 4 bases at J; junction bases unmatched: 6. The CDR3 runs to 16 residues. The CDR3, as DNA: TGCGCCAGCAGCGAATTTAGCGGGAGGGCCACCGGGGAGCTGTTTTTT. It translates to CASSEFSGRATGELFF.

J is TRBJ1-5 and V is TRBV7-2; 7 bases line up with TRBD1. In germline, CDR1 is SGHTA, CDR2 FQGNSA. Trimming removed 3 bases from V and 7 bases from J; junction bases left unmatched: 9. The CDR3 consists of 15 residues. The CDR3 coding sequence is TGTGCCAGCAGCTTGGGACAGACCGTAGGACAGCCCCAGCATTTT. This codes for CASSLGQTVGQPQHF.

This chain links TRBV5-4 with TRBJ2-1; D perhaps matches TRBD1 (5 bases). Germline-derived CDR1 and CDR2 are SGHNT and YYREEE (reference sequence). The CDR3 is made up of 17 amino acids. The V end lost 0 bases, the J end lost 0 bases, and 13 bases lay between the germline ends. The CDR3, as DNA: TGTGCCAGCAGCTTGGGTGGGGCCGGCAGCTCCTACAATGAGCAGTTCTTC. Translating gives CASSLGGAGSSYNEQFF.